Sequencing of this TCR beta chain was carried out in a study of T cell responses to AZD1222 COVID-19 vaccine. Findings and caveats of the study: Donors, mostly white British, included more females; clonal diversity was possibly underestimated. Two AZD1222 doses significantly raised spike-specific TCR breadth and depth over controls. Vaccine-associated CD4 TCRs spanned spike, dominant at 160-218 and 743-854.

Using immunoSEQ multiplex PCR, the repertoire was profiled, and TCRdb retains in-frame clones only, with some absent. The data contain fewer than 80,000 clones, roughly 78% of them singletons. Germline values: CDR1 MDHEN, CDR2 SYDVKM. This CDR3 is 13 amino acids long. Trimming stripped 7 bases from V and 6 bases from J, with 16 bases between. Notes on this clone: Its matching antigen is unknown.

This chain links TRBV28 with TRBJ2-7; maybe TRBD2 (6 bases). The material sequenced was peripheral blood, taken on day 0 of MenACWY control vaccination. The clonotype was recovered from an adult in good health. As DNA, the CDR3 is TGTGCCAGCAAGTCGGCAGGGACTGGCGAGCAGTACTTC. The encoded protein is CASKSAGTGEQYF.